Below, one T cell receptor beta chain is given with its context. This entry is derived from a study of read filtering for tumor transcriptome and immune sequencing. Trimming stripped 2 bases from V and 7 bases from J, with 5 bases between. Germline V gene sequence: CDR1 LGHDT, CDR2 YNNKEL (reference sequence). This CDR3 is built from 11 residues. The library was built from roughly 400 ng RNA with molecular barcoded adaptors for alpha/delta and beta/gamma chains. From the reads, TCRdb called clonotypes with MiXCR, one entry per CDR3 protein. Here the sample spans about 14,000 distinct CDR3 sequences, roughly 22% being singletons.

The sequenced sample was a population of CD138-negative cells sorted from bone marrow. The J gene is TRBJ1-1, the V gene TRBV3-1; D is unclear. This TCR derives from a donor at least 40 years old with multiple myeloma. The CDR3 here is CASSQFGEAFF. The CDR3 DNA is TGTGCCAGCAGCCAATTCGGTGAAGCTTTCTTT.